This T cell receptor beta chain was found in a study of blood T cells in healthy people across ages (dated by TCRdb to about 2015). At the level of the whole study: Template switching captured roughly one uniquely barcoded TCR beta cDNA molecule per two T cells in model experiments. To track age-related changes in TCR beta repertoire diversity, the study relied on deep sequencing normalized with unique cDNA molecular identifiers. The donors were divided into four age groups: young (average roughly 15 years), middle-aged (approximately 39), aged (under 70) and long-lived (nearly 85). To avoid experimental bias, donors of different ages were randomly spread across the sequencing lanes. Two additional independent replicas of 1 million unique cDNA reads from the same blood draw were analyzed for two donors (one aged 18 to 30 and one aged 80 or older). Overall study results and their limits: Compared with the aged group, more naive CD4+ T cells, fewer expanded clones and increased TCR diversity were shown by the long-lived group, suggesting age selection. There was a strong correlation between observed TCR beta diversity and the percentage of naive T cells measured by flow cytometry. Observed TCR beta diversity per million T cells fell roughly linearly with age, and a significant reduction was already apparent by age around 36. Because profiling used bulk unsorted PBMCs, naive and antigen-experienced compartments could not be compared conclusively. Because donor CMV infection status was unknown, age-related changes in expanded clonotypes were potentially confounded. Estimates of total diversity based on one million sequenced T cells were regarded as lower bounds and as underestimates.

Donors were roughly 40 systemically healthy Caucasian individuals from Russia aged 6 to 90 years. Roughly 10 milliliters of peripheral blood were collected from each donor into EDTA-treated Vacutainer tubes. PBMCs were isolated by Ficoll-Paque density-gradient centrifugation, with at least 7 million obtained per sample. Total RNA, at least 6 micrograms per sample, was extracted from PBMCs with Trizol reagent. Naive CD45RAhigh/CD27high T cell percentages were measured by flow cytometry on a PBMC aliquot from every donor. The library was obtained by 5' RACE. The sample was run on an Illumina HiSeq 2500. A second roughly 7 to 12 cycle PCR used a sample-barcoded 5' primer and a J-beta primer mix. A template-switch 5' adaptor carrying 12 random nucleotides introduced a unique molecular identifier onto each TCR beta cDNA molecule. Each sample yielded at least 2.5 million CDR3-containing paired-end reads. First-strand cDNA synthesis was performed from all RNA using the Mint cDNA synthesis kit, with priming by a TRBC-specific oligonucleotide. Following uracil-DNA glycosylase treatment, all cDNA underwent a first 18-cycle PCR with the universal primers M1SS and BC2_uni_R. The study's own analysis went as follows. For normalization, 1 million high-quality reads, each with a distinct molecular identifier, were randomly selected from each sample. Reads with shared molecular identifiers were discarded instead of being binned into consensus sequences. MiTCR, set to a Q25 quality threshold and the strictest error-elimination algorithm, was used for CDR3 identification, clonotype clustering and error correction. A nonparametric unseen species model with Euler transformation was used to estimate lower-bound total TCR beta diversity. Using fastp at Q25 and MiXCR, TCRdb reprocessed the public reads and kept productive beta chains. Under each unique CDR3 protein, matching rows form one entry showing the most common genes and DNA. Clone size and V and J calls follow TCRdb, not the original study. For this sample the table gives approximately 700,000 distinct CDR3 sequences, of which around 32% were detected only once. The ten largest clones take up approximately 15% of the sample.

Remarks on this clonotype: Its antigen specificity is not known. One junction end disagrees with the germline gene, perhaps due to a read error.

Reading from cysteine to phenylalanine, the CDR3 counts 14 amino acids. Only the CDR3 DNA is retained, 42 bases long and in frame from the first base. Taken from the germline V gene, the CDR1 and CDR2 loops are MGHRA and YSYEKL. This TCR derives from a woman older than 75 in good health. Donor details come from another sample of the same person, matched by shared clones. Sequenced sample: blood. The chain couples TRBV4-1 to TRBJ1-5; the D gene is not confidently resolved. The sequenced DNA: TGCGCCGGCAGCCTCGGACTGAATAATCAGCCCCAGCATTTT. Its coded protein is CAGSLGLNNQPQHF.